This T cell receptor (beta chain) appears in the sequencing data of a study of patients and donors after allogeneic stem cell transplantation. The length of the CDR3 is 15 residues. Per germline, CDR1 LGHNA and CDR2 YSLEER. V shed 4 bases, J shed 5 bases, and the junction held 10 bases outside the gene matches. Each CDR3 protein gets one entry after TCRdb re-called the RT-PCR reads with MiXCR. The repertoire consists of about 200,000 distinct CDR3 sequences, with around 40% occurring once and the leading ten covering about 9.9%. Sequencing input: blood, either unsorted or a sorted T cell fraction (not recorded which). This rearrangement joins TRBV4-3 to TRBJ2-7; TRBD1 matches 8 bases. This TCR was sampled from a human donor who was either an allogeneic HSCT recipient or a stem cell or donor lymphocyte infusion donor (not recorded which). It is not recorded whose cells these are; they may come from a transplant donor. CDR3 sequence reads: CASSLDRGSVHEQYF. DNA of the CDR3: TGCGCCAGCAGCCTTGACAGGGGTTCTGTCCACGAGCAGTACTTC.